The T cell receptor beta chain described here comes from a study of shared clonotypes between healthy human individuals. Study at large: Each donor contributed plates that comprised three CD4 naive, three CD4 memory, two CD8 naive and one CD8 memory. Study outcomes and limitations: Represented diversity (both genetic and exposure-history) was limited by the small number of donors.

Cells designated naive CD8 were CD45RO-negative and were positively selected for CCR7, with terminally differentiated effector memory CD45RA+ cells excluded. The germline V gene encodes CDR1 LGHNA and CDR2 YSLEER. The CDR3 has 15 amino acids. Losses at the gene ends were 5 bases for V and 3 bases for J; bases not matched to a gene: 5. Notes on this clone: The antigen is unknown.

In replicate PCRs of sorted subsets, 150 to 200 ng DNA, approximately 32,000 T cell genomes, was used. How the authors handled the data: From ImmunoSEQ came sequences covering only the junction and carrying no quality scores, so filtering differed. Libraries were prepared by immunoSEQ multiplex PCR; TCRdb keeps only in-frame clonotypes and omits some of them. The DNA gave D and trimming, while V, J and clone size come from that table. The profile shows 1.5 million to 2.5 million clones, approximately 94% of them singletons. This chain uses TRBV4-3 with TRBJ2-3; TRBD2 matches at 10 bases. The TCR sequence derives from a man aged 18 to 29 in good health. Sequencing used naive CD8+ T cells sorted from blood. The CDR3 region has the DNA TGCGCCAGCAGCGCGGGACTAGCGATGACAGATACGCAGTATTTT. It codes for CASSAGLAMTDTQYF.